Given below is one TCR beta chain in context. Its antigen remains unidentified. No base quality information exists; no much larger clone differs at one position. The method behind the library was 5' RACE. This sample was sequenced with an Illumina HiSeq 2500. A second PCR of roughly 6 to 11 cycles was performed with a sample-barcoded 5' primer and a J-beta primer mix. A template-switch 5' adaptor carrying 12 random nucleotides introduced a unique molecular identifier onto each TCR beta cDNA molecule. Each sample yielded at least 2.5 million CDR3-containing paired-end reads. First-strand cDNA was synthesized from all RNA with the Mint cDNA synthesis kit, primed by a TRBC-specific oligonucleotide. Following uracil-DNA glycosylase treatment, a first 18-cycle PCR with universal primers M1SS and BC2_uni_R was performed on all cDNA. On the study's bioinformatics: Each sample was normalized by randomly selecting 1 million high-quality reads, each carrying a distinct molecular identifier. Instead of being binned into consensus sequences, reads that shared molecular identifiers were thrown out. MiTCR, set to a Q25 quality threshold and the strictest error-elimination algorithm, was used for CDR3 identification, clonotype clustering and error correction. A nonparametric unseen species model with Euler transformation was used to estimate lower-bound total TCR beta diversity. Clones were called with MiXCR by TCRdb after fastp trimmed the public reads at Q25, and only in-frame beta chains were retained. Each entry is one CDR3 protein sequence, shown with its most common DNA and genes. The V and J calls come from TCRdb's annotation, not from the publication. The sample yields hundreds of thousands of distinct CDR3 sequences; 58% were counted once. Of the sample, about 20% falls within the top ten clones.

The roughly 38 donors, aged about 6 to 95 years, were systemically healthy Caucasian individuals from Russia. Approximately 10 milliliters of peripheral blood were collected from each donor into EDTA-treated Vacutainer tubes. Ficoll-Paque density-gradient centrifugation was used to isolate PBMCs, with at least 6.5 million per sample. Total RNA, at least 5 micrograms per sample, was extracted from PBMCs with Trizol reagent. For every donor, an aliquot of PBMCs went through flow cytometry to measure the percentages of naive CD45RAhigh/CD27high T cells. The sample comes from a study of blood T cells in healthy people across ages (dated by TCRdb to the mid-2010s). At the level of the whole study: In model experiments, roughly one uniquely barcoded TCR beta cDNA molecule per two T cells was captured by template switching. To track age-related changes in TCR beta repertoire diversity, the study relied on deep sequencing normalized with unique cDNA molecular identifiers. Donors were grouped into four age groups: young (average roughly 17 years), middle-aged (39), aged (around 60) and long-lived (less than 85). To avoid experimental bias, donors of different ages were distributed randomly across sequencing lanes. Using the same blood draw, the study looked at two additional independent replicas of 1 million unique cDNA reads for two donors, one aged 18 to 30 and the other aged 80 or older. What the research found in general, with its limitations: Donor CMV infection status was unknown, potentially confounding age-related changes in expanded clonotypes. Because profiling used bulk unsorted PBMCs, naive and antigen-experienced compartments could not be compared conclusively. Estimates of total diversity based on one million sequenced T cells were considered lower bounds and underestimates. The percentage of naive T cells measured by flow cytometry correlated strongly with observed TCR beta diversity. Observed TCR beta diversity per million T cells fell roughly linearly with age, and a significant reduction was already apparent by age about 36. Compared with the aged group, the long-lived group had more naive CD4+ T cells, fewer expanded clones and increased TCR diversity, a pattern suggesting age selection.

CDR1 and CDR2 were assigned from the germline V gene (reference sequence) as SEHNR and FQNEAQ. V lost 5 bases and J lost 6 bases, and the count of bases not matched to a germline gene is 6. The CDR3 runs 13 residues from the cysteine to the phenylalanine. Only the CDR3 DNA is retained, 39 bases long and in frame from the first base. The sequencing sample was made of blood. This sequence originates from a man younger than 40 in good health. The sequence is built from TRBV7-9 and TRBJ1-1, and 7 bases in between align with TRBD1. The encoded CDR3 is CASSQVQGSEAFF. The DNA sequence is TGTGCCAGCAGCCAAGTACAGGGGTCTGAAGCTTTCTTT.